There are many counts of the clone carrying this TCR beta chain. Its target is unknown. The data stem from a study of spatial heterogeneity in lung cancer. Study in general: Among detected sequences, beta-chain ones consistently exceeded alpha-chain ones in number. Study-wide results and limits: Ubiquitous, expanded tumor-derived TCRs were more frequently observed in blood at resection than at follow-up.

This CDR3 contains 14 residues. J gave up 4 bases and V 5 bases, and 3 bases lay outside the gene matches. Every individual TCR cDNA molecule carried its own unique molecular identifier, which allowed correction of PCR and sequencing errors. One entry per CDR3 protein, called by TCRdb with MiXCR from the 5' RACE reads. The sample shows 7,000 or so distinct CDR3 sequences, 7% of them seen only once. Time point reported: sample taken at primary tumor resection. The sequence derives from a male donor with early-stage non-small cell lung cancer. Sequencing used PBMCs, obtained at surgery. The V gene is TRBV12-3 or TRBV12-4, the J gene TRBJ1-5, with TRBD1 matching 9 bases. The chain's CDR3 is CASSLGQGNQPQHF. The CDR3 DNA reads as TGTGCCAGCAGTCTGGGACAGGGTAATCAGCCCCAGCATTTT.